This T cell receptor beta chain stems from a study of cytomegalovirus exposure and HLA in healthy donors. Study-level results: The later analysis indicated that the majority of CMV-associated TCR beta chains appeared HLA-restricted. In a later analysis, across HLA loci, associated TCR counts were highest for DRB1, lowest for HLA-C.

The PCR employed 60 Vbeta primers together with 13 Jbeta primers. Measured with immunoSEQ multiplex PCR; TCRdb has only the in-frame clones, and not every one. The sample lists about 200,000 clones, 80% to 85% seen once, with less than 3% in the top ten. Concerning this clone: Its antigen is still unknown.

The junction had 8 bases not matched to a gene; V was cut back by 6 bases and J by 4 bases. This CDR3 has 15 residues. Germline V gene lookup returns CDR1 MDHEN and CDR2 SYDVKM. The sample comprised PBMCs. This sequence was found in a woman in her thirties or forties in good health and CMV-seronegative. V usage is TRBV28 and J usage is TRBJ2-2; 7 bases align to TRBD2. CDR3 region: CASSPVGGATGELFF. For the CDR3, the DNA is TGTGCCAGCAGCCCCGTGGGAGGGGCCACCGGGGAGCTGTTTTTT.